Below, 3 T cell receptor beta chains from the same sample are listed, as sequenced in a study of shared clonotypes between healthy human individuals. CD45RO-negative cells were positively selected for CCR7, leaving out terminally differentiated effector memory CD45RA+ cells. Clones were sequenced by immunoSEQ multiplex PCR, and TCRdb holds only the in-frame ones, with some missing. The sample contains approximately 1.9 million clones, 93% of which appear only once. Sequencing input: naive CD8+ T cells from PBMCs. The receptors derive from a man aged 18-30 years in good health. Some clones in this sample may be carry-over from other donors' samples.

The rearrangement uses TRBV28 and TRBJ2-7, with D perhaps given as TRBD1 or TRBD2 (6 bases each). The CDR3 consists of 18 residues. Germline CDR1 is MDHEN and CDR2 is SYDVKM. V lost 1 base, J lost 4 bases, and 23 bases lay in between. Here the CDR3 reads CASSLSPPTGGGRYEQYF. Here the CDR3 DNA reads TGTGCCAGCAGTTTATCGCCCCCTACCGGGGGCGGAAGGTACGAGCAGTACTTC.

The chain has TRBV30 and TRBJ1-1; D remains unclear. The V and J ends lost 0 bases and 4 bases respectively, with 6 bases between them. The CDR3 extends over 12 amino acids. CDR1 is GTSNPN, CDR2 SVGIG, per germline (reference sequence). In DNA, the CDR3 is TGTGCCTGGAGTGTAATGGTCACTGAAGCTTTCTTT. Translated: CAWSVMVTEAFF.

The rearrangement links TRBV9 to TRBJ1-5, with D perhaps TRBD1 (6 bases). CDR1 and CDR2 from the germline V gene are SGDLS and YYNGEE. The V gene lost 3 bases and the J gene lost 7 bases, with 14 bases spanning the gap. There are 14 residues in the CDR3. This CDR3 is CASSGSGARQPQHF. The CDR3 region has the DNA TGTGCCAGCAGCGGGTCGGGGGCACGACAGCCCCAGCATTTT.